The following is a TCR beta chain sequence with its context. Its matching antigen is unknown. This PCR relied on a set of 60 Vbeta primers and 13 Jbeta primers. Measured with immunoSEQ multiplex PCR; TCRdb has only the in-frame clones, and not every one. The table has over 150,000 clones, about four fifths seen once; the top ten hold 0.38%. This sample is drawn from a study of cytomegalovirus exposure and HLA in healthy donors. Overall study: From HLA-typed donors, an early data release held tens of millions of unique TCRs.

CDR3 length: 19 residues. V shed 1 base, J shed 2 bases, and the junction held 10 bases outside the gene matches. From germline, CDR1 is SGHAT and CDR2 FQNNGV. Findings and limits, study-wide: The dataset shows that most TCR sequences were rare, while some public TCRs occurred in many donors.

Sequencing input: PBMCs. The chain links TRBV11-2 to TRBJ2-1, with 11 nucleotides matching TRBD2. This clonotype was obtained from a boy between 2 and 10 years old in good health and CMV-seronegative. The CDR3 protein is CASSLVGGSGRAPYNEQFF. The CDR3 DNA reads as TGTGCCAGCAGCTTAGTGGGCGGTAGCGGGAGGGCCCCCTACAATGAGCAGTTCTTC.